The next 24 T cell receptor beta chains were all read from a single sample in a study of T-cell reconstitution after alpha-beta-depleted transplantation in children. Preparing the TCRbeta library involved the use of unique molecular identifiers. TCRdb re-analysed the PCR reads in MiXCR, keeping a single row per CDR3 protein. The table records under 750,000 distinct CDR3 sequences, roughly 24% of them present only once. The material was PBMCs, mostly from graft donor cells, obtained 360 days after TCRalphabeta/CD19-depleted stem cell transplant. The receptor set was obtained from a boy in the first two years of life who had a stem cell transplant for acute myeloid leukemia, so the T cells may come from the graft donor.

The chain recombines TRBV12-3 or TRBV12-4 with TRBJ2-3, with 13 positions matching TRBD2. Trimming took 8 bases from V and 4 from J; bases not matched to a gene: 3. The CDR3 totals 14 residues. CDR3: CASSTSGGADTQYF. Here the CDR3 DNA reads TGTGCCAGCTCCACTAGCGGGGGGGCAGATACGCAGTATTTT.

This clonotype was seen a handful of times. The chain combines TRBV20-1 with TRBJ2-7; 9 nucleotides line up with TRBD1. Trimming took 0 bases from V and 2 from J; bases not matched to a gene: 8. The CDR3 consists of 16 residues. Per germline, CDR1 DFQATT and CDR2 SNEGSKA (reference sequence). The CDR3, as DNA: TGCAGTGCTAGAGATCGGGGACAGGGTGGGACCTACGAGCAGTACGTC. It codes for CSARDRGQGGTYEQYV.

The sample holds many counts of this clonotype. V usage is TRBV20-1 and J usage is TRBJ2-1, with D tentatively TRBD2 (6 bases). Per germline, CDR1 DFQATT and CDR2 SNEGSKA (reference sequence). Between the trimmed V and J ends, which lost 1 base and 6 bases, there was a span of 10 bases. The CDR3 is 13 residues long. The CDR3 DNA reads TGCAGTGCTAGAGCGGGGGTCCTCAATGAGCAGTTCTTC. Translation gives CSARAGVLNEQFF.

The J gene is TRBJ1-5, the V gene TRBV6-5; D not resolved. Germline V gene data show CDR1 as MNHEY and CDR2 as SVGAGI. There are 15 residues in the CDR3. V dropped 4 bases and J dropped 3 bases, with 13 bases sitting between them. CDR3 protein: CASSSSSDSNQPQHF. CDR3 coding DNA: TGTGCCAGCAGTTCGAGCTCTGACTCCAATCAGCCCCAGCATTTT.

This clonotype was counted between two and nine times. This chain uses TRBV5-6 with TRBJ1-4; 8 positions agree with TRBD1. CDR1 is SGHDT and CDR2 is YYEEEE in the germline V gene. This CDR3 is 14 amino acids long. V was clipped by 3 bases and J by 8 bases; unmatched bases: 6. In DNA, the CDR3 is TGTGCCAGCAGCTATCAGGGGGCAGGGGAAAAACTGTTTTTT. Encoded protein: CASSYQGAGEKLFF.

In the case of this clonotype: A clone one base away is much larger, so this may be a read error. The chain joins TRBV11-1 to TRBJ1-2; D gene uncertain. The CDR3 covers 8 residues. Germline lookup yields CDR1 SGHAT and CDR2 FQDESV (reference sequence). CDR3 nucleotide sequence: TGTTCCAGCAGCTCCTACACCTTC. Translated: CSSSSYTF.

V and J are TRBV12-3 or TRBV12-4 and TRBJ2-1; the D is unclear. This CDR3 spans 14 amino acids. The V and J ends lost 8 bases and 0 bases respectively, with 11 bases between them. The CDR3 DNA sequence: TGTGCCAGCGACACTGGCACCTCCTACAATGAGCAGTTCTTC. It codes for CASDTGTSYNEQFF.

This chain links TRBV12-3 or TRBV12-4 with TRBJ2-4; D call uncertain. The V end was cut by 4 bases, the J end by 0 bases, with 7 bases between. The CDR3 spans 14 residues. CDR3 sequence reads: CASSSRRAKNIQYF. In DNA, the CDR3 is TGTGCCAGCAGTTCCAGGAGAGCCAAAAACATTCAGTACTTC.

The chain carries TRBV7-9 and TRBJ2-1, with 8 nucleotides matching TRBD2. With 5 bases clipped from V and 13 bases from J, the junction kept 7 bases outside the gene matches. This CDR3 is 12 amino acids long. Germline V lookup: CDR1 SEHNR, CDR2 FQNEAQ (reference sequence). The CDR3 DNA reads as TGTGCCAGCAGCACCGGGACTAGTCGTCAGTTCTTC. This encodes CASSTGTSRQFF.

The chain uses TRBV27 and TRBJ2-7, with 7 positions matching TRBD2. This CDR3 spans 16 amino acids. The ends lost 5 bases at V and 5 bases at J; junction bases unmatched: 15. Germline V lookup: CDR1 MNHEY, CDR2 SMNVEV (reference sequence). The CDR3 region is CASSLNGLGIGNEQYF. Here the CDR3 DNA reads TGTGCCAGCAGTCTCAACGGACTAGGGATAGGAAACGAGCAGTACTTC.

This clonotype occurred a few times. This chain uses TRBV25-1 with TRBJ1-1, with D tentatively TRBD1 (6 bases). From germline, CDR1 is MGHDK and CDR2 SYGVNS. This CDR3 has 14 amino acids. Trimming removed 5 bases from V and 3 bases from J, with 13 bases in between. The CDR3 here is CASSNLGGDTEAFF. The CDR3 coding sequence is TGTGCCAGCAGTAACTTAGGGGGGGACACTGAAGCTTTCTTT.

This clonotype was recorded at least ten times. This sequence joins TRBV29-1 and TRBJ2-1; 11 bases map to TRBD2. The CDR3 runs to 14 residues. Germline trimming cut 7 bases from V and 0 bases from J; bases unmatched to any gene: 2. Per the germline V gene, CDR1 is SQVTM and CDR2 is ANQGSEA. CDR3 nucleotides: TGCAGCGGACTAGCGGGGAACTCCTACAATGAGCAGTTCTTC. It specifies CSGLAGNSYNEQFF.

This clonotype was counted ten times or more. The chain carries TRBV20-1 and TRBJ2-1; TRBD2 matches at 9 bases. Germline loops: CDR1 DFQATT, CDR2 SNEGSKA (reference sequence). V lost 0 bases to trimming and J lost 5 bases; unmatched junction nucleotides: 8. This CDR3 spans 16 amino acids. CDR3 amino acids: CSARDAGRGGNNEQFF. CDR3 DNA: TGCAGTGCTAGAGATGCCGGGCGGGGGGGAAACAATGAGCAGTTCTTC.

DNA of the CDR3: TGCGCCAGCAGCTTGGGGCCAGCGGGGGTGTTCTTC. This translates into CASSLGPAGVFF. The chain employs TRBV5-1 and TRBJ2-1; TRBD2 agrees at 8 bases. This CDR3 contains 12 residues. From germline, CDR1 is SGHRS and CDR2 YFSETQ. V was clipped by 0 bases and J by 15 bases; unmatched bases: 5.

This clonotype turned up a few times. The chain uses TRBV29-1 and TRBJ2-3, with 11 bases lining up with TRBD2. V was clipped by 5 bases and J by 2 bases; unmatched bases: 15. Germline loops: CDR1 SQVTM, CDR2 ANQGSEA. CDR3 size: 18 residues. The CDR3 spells CSVIRLAGRGPPTDTQYF. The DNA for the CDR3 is TGCAGCGTTATCAGACTAGCGGGGAGGGGGCCTCCCACAGATACGCAGTATTTT.

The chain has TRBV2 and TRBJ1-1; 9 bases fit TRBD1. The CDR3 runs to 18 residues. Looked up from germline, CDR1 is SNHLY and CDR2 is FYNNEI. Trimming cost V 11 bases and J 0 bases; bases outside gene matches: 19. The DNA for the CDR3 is TGTGCCTGCTGTCCACGTCGGGGACAGGGACGCCTGAACACTGAAGCTTTCTTT. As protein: CACCPRRGQGRLNTEAFF.

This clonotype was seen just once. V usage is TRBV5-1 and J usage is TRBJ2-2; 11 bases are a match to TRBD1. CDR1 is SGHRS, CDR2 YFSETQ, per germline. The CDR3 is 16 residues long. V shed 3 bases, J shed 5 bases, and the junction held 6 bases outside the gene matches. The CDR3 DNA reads TGCGCCAGCAGCTGGACAGGGGGCAGGATGACCGGGGAGCTGTTTTTT. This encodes CASSWTGGRMTGELFF. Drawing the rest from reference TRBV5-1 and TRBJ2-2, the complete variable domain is KAGVTQTPRYLIKTRGQQVTLSCSPISGHRSVSWYQQTPGQGLQFLFEYFSETQRNKGNFPGRFSGRQFSNSRSEMNVSTLELGDSALYLCASSWTGGRMTGELFFGEGSRLTVL.

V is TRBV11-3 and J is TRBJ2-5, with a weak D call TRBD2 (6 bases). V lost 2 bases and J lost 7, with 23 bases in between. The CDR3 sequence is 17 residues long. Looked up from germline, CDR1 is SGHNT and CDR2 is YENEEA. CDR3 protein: CASSLQEGLRTKATQYF. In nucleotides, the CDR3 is TGTGCCAGCAGCTTACAGGAGGGATTGAGGACCAAAGCGACCCAGTACTTC.

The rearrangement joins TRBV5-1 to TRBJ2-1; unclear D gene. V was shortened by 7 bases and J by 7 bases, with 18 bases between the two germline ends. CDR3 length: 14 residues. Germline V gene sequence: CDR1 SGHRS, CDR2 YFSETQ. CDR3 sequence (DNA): TGCGCCAGCCTCACCCCGAACGCCCCTAATGAGCAGTTCTTC. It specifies CASLTPNAPNEQFF. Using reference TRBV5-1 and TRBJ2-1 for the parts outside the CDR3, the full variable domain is KAGVTQTPRYLIKTRGQQVTLSCSPISGHRSVSWYQQTPGQGLQFLFEYFSETQRNKGNFPGRFSGRQFSNSRSEMNVSTLELGDSALYLCASLTPNAPNEQFFGPGTRLTVL.

The CDR3 sequence is CASSLQGTRNEKLFF. CDR3 nucleotide sequence: TGTGCCAGCAGCTTACAAGGGACGAGAAATGAAAAACTGTTTTTT. V is TRBV6-5 and J is TRBJ1-4; a possible D gene is TRBD1 (5 bases). The CDR3 consists of 15 residues. Trimming took off 6 bases at V and 5 bases at J, with 16 bases between the two ends. CDR1 MNHEY and CDR2 SVGAGI come from the germline V gene.

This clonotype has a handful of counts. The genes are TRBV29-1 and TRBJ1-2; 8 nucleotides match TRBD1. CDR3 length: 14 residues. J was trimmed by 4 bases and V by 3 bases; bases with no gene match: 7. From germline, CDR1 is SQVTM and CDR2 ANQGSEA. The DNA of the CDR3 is TGCAGCGTTGATTCGAGGACAGGGACCTATGGCTACACCTTC. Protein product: CSVDSRTGTYGYTF.

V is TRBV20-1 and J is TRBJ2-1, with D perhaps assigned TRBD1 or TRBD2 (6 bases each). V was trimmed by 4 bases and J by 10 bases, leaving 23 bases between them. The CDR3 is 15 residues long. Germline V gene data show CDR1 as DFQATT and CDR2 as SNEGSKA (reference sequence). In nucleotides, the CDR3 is TGCAGTGCTACCCTTTTTGTGGGGGGCCTCGGAGAGCAGTTCTTC. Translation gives CSATLFVGGLGEQFF.

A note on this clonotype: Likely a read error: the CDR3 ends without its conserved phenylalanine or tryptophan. In DNA, the CDR3 is TGCAGTGCTAGAGTACTGAGGGGTTACAATGAGCAGTTCTTA. Its protein is CSARVLRGYNEQFL. The chain has TRBV20-1 and TRBJ2-1, with D perhaps assigned TRBD1 or TRBD2 (5 bases each). The CDR3 loop spans 14 amino acids. CDR1 and CDR2 (germline): DFQATT, SNEGSKA (reference sequence). V lost 1 base to trimming and J lost 4 bases, with 11 bases between them.

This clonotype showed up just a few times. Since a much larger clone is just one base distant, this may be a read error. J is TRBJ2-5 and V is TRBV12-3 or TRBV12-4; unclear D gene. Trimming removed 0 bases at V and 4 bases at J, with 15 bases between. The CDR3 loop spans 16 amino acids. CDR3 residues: CASSLASGPGRETQYF. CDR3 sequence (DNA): TGTGCCAGCAGTTTAGCCTCCGGCCCAGGAAGAGAGACCCAGTACTTC.